Given below is one T cell receptor beta chain in context. What it binds is not known. The sample originates from a study of T cell therapy after organ transplantation. Broader study findings: Effects of concurrent antirejection and antiviral medications were not evaluable.

Profiling relied on immunoSEQ multiplex PCR, and the TCRdb table lists in-frame clones only, not all of them. In the table there are around 50,000 clones, about 94% of which are singletons. Germline assignment: CDR1 LNHDA and CDR2 SQIVND (reference sequence). CDR3 length: 17 residues. V dropped 5 bases and J dropped 0 bases, with 19 bases sitting between them. V and J are TRBV19 and TRBJ1-2; D possibly corresponds to TRBD1 (5 bases). The sample in question was CD8+ T cells from blood, obtained before autologous CMV-specific T cell therapy. The sequence came from a human patient who had received a solid organ transplant and had CMV disease. The CDR3 DNA sequence: TGTGCCAGTAGTGTGAGGGACCAGCCGAAACCTAACTATGGCTACACCTTC. Translated: CASSVRDQPKPNYGYTF.